The source of this TCR beta chain is a study of identical twins. Losses at the gene ends were 3 bases for V and 4 bases for J; bases not matched to a gene: 6. The CDR3 totals 15 residues. Germline CDR1 KGHDR, CDR2 SFDVKD. TCRdb ran MiXCR on the 5' RACE reads and lists one entry per CDR3 protein. The sample has a few hundred thousand distinct CDR3 sequences; 8% to 11% are singletons. This clonotype occurred many times. Sequenced sample: memory T cells sorted from blood. The V call is TRBV24-1, the J call TRBJ2-5; 8 bases map to TRBD2. The source of this sequence is a man between 50 and 59 years old in good health. CDR3 loop: CATSDPYAGGETQYF. The CDR3 nucleotides are TGTGCCACCAGTGATCCGTACGCGGGGGGAGAGACCCAGTACTTC.